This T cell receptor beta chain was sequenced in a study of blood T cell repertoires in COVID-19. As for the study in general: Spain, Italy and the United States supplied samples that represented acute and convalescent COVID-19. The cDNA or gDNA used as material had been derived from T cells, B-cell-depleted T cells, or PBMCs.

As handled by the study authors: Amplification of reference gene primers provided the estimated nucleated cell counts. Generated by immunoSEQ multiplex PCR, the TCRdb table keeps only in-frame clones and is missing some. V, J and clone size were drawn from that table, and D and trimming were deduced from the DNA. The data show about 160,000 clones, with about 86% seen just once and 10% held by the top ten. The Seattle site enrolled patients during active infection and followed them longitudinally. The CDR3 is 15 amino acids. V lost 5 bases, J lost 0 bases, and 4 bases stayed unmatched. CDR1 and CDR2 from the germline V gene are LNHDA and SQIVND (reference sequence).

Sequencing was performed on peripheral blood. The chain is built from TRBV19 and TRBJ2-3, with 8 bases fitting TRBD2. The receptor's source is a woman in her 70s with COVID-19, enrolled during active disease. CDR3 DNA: TGTGCCAGTAGTCTCGGGGGGGCGAGCACAGATACGCAGTATTTT. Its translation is CASSLGGASTDTQYF.